This T cell receptor beta chain stems from a study of shared clonotypes between healthy human individuals (TCRdb year 2020). In terms of the full investigation: A couple of women and three men aged 18 to 49 years were included in the cohort. Different laboratories and diverse techniques were used to prepare libraries and sequence TCR repertoires, to increase sequencing depth and limit assay-specific biases. The study deeply sequenced blood TCR repertoires of five healthy adults to estimate repertoire size and the extent of clonotype sharing between individuals. Per donor, three plates each were used for CD4 naive and CD4 memory, two for CD8 naive, and one for CD8 memory. Between about 0.8 and 9.5 billion PBMCs per donor were obtained by leukapheresis. Beyond this particular receptor, the publication reports: The small number of donors limited the genetic and exposure-history diversity represented. Naive subsets generally had larger estimated clonotype richness than memory subsets did. About 5% of naive CD4, 3% to 4% of naive CD8, approximately 2% of memory CD4, and less than 0.45% of memory CD8 clonotypes were shared across a handful of donors. Compared with non-shared clonotypes, clonotypes shared by all four sorted-subset donors had higher generation probabilities. Based on pairwise subsampling, the degree of clonotype sharing among donors was expected to be affected by sequencing depth. Sampling was restricted to blood, and TCR repertoires in tissue are likely to differ from TCR repertoires in blood. Even with the large sequencing depth, rarefaction of the sorted-subset datasets indicated that sequencing was incomplete.

The germline V gene supplies CDR1 SGDLS and CDR2 YYNGEE. Taken from cysteine to phenylalanine, the CDR3 has 16 residues. Of all the DNA, just the CDR3 is kept, 48 bases in frame from base 1. The V end loses 5 bases and the J end loses 0 bases, and a stretch of 17 bases separates them. Using the deep immunoSEQ assay, multiplex PCR amplified TCR CDR3 regions from genomic DNA. Extracted genomic DNA from each cell subset was spread evenly across all wells of several immunoSEQ 96-well plates, with each plate serving as a replicate. For sorted subsets, approximately 0.2 ug of genomic DNA, equivalent to around 29,000 T cell genomes, went into each replicate PCR. The purified libraries were quantified using a Qubit 3.0 fluorometer, sized with a Bioanalyzer 2100, and then quantified again using the KAPA Library Quantification kit. Each immunoSEQ 96-well plate was sequenced on its own single-read 150-cycle Illumina NextSeq 550 flow cell. In the source study's methods: The immunoSEQ output contained only junctional sequences without quality scores, so filtering could not match that applied to full-length reads. To assign V/J genes and CDR3, sequences were annotated using PyIR, a Python wrapper for IgBLAST v1.9, with IMGT germline references. Reads were filtered out if the reads had weak V/J assignments (E-value above 1e-6), no CDR3, stop codons, out-of-frame junctions, or ambiguous translated residues. V3J clonotypes were defined by identical inferred V gene, J gene, and CDR3 amino acid sequence. Percentage overlap between repertoires was computed as shared unique clonotypes divided by the size of the smaller repertoire. RTK rarefaction, the Chao1 estimator, and Recon v2.1 estimates of unobserved clonotypes were used to assess repertoire richness. OLGA was used to compute generation probabilities for all TCRbeta clonotypes that the gDNA method yielded from a handful of donors. TCRdb provides this immuneACCESS table in a form limited to in-frame rearrangements. Some clones are lacking; in checked studies, under half of them reflect an unresolved V gene, and why the rest are absent is not known. The V and J calls and clone size were taken over from that table, and D and trimming were inferred from the DNA. This sample lists roughly 2.5 million clones; approximately 90% were detected once. Clones ranked in the top ten supply over 0.12% of the sample.

Note on this clone: Its antigen is not yet known. The sample holds no much larger clone one base away, and base qualities are not on file.

Healthy HIV-negative adults with no recently reported acute infections or vaccinations were included as donors. Every donor was a Caucasian adult residing in Nashville, Tennessee, USA. CD4+ T cells were enriched through magnetic negative selection, after which naive cells were positively selected on CD45RA and the remaining negative fraction served as the memory subset. Blood was obtained by leukapheresis, after which PBMCs were separated by Ficoll-Histopaque density gradient centrifugation and cryopreserved in liquid nitrogen vapor phase. Analytical flow cytometry was used to check the purity and quantity of each magnetically sorted T cell population. From each sorted fraction, genomic DNA was isolated and quantified by UV absorbance on a Nanodrop 2000c.

Rearrangement joined TRBV9 to TRBJ1-2; TRBD1 might be the D gene, on 5 matching bases. This TCR was recovered from a man aged 18 to 29 in good health. Input material: naive CD4+ T cells sorted from blood. The cell subset or site label here, explained by the study, means: CD45RA+ positively selected. CDR3 protein: CASSPTGAIPNYGYTF. The nucleotide sequence is given as TGTGCCAGCAGTCCCACCGGGGCAATCCCTAACTATGGCTACACCTTC.